Listed here are 8 T cell receptor beta chains from one sample, sequenced in a study of T cell responses to AZD1222 COVID-19 vaccine. Repertoires were generated with immunoSEQ multiplex PCR, while TCRdb's copy carries only in-frame clones and drops some. The data show roughly 62,000 clones, around three quarters seen once. Sample: peripheral blood, taken on day 0 of AZD1222 vaccination. Receptors were obtained from an adult in good health.

This clone qualifies as medium-sized. At one end, the junction sequence differs from germline, possibly due to a read error. The chain has TRBV27 and TRBJ2-3; D is possibly TRBD1 (6 bases). Germline lookup yields CDR1 MNHEY and CDR2 SMNVEV (reference sequence). The CDR3 consists of 13 residues. CDR3 in amino acids: CASSLFPTGTQYF. For the CDR3, the DNA is TGTGCCAGCAGTTTATTCCCGACAGGTACGCAGTATTTT.

In DNA, the CDR3 is TGTGCCAGCACCCAGAGCAATCAGCCCCAGCATTTT. Its protein product is CASTQSNQPQHF. This chain uses TRBV21-1 with TRBJ1-5; no check of the table's D call, TRBD1, against the DNA was made. TRBV21-1 is marked as a pseudogene. The CDR3 contains 12 residues.

The table lists this clone with a count of one. V is TRBV7-9 and J is TRBJ1-4; D is perhaps TRBD1 (5 bases). Between the trimmed V and J ends, which lost 3 bases and 7 bases, there was a span of 12 bases. From germline, CDR1 is SEHNR and CDR2 FQNEAQ (reference sequence). The CDR3 loop spans 14 amino acids. CDR3 nucleotide sequence: TGTGCCAGCAGCTTGGCAGGGATGGCTGAAAAACTGTTTTTT. It specifies CASSLAGMAEKLFF.

V is TRBV28 and J is TRBJ1-1; tentative D call: TRBD1 (5 bases). This CDR3 region has 12 residues. Trimming shortened V by 6 bases and J by 10 bases, and 15 bases separated the two germline ends. Germline V lookup: CDR1 MDHEN, CDR2 SYDVKM. The CDR3 coding sequence is TGTGCCAGCAGCTTAACCCGAAGGGGAGCTTTCTTT. This translates into CASSLTRRGAFF.

For the CDR3, the DNA is TGTGCCAGCAGTTCCCCCAGGGGGTATGGAACTGAAAAACTGTTTTTT. Its translation: CASSSPRGYGTEKLFF. The chain is built from TRBV28 and TRBJ1-4; 7 bases are a match to TRBD1. Germline values: CDR1 MDHEN, CDR2 SYDVKM. The CDR3 covers 16 residues. Trimming removed 4 bases from V and 7 bases from J; junction bases left unmatched: 12. Combining the CDR3 with reference TRBV28 and TRBJ1-4 gives the whole variable domain DVKVTQSSRYLVKRTGEKVFLECVQDMDHENMFWYRQDPGLGLRLIYFSYDVKMKEKGDIPEGYSVSREKKERFSLILESASTNQTSMYLCASSSPRGYGTEKLFFGSGTQLSVL.

The rearrangement uses TRBV27 and TRBJ1-2; 8 nucleotides line up with TRBD1. This CDR3 is built from 18 residues. Germline V lookup: CDR1 MNHEY, CDR2 SMNVEV (reference sequence). The junction had 17 bases not matched to a gene; V was cut back by 0 bases and J by 8 bases. CDR3 region: CASSLSPDRARGKWGYTF. CDR3 sequence (DNA): TGTGCCAGCAGTTTATCGCCGGACAGGGCGAGGGGAAAGTGGGGCTACACCTTC.

The V and J genes are TRBV19 and TRBJ2-1; tentatively, D is TRBD2 (6 bases). There are 14 residues in the CDR3. Trimming cost V 4 bases and J 5 bases, with 12 bases left between them. Germline V CDR1 and CDR2: LNHDA, SQIVND (reference sequence). CDR3 region: CASSTGLTNNEQFF. The CDR3 region has the DNA TGTGCCAGTAGTACGGGACTCACCAACAATGAGCAGTTCTTC.

The sample holds a few counts of this clone. This chain joins TRBV11-2 and TRBJ2-3, with 12 bases lining up with TRBD2. From germline, CDR1 is SGHAT and CDR2 FQNNGV. Losses at the gene ends were 2 bases for V and 8 bases for J; bases not matched to a gene: 5. The CDR3 consists of 15 residues. The CDR3 here is CASSLLAGGPGTQYF. The CDR3 DNA is TGTGCCAGCAGCTTACTAGCGGGGGGGCCGGGTACGCAGTATTTT.